Below are 32 T cell receptor beta chains sequenced from a single sample in a study of blood T cells in healthy people across ages. A second PCR of roughly 7 to 11 cycles used a sample-barcoded 5' primer and a J-beta primer mix. In TCRdb, the 5' RACE reads were re-called with MiXCR into one record per CDR3 protein. The table lists about 1.1 million distinct CDR3 sequences, 30% to 40% of them singletons. The source material was blood. The receptors come from a man younger than 35 in good health.

This clonotype occurred a few times. The rearrangement joins TRBV12-5 to TRBJ1-1; D not resolved. CDR1 and CDR2 from the germline V gene are LGHNT and FRNRAP. This CDR3 has 16 amino acids. The germline V and J ends were trimmed by 1 base and 1 base, with 13 bases remaining between them. The CDR3 bases are TGTGCTAGTGGTTTGGATACAGTAGGTTCGAACACTGAAGCTTTCTTT. Translation gives CASGLDTVGSNTEAFF.

This clonotype was seen only a few times. V and J are TRBV20-1 and TRBJ2-5, with D perhaps TRBD1 (5 bases). Trimming left V 5 bases short and J 2 bases short, with 15 bases between. The CDR3 extends over 14 amino acids. In germline, CDR1 is DFQATT, CDR2 SNEGSKA (reference sequence). The chain's CDR3 is CSAALRGWQETQYF. As DNA, the CDR3 is TGCAGTGCTGCCCTTAGGGGTTGGCAAGAGACCCAGTACTTC.

The genes are TRBV3-1 and TRBJ2-7; maybe TRBD1 (5 bases). The germline CDR1 and CDR2 sequences are LGHDT and YNNKEL (reference sequence). The V and J ends lost 2 bases and 10 bases respectively, with 21 bases between them. The CDR3 extends over 15 amino acids. CDR3 sequence: CASSQKTDTYGSQYF. In nucleotides, the CDR3 is TGTGCCAGCAGCCAAAAGACAGATACTTACGGGTCCCAGTACTTC.

In its sample, this clonotype was seen a few times. The chain joins TRBV6-2 or TRBV6-3 to TRBJ2-1; 13 bases align to TRBD2. Trimming cost V 0 bases and J 4 bases; bases outside gene matches: 0. The CDR3 has 16 amino acids. Looked up from germline, CDR1 is MNHEY and CDR2 is SVGEGT. In DNA, the CDR3 is TGTGCCAGCAGTTACTCGACTAGCGGGGGGTACAATGAGCAGTTCTTC. Protein product: CASSYSTSGGYNEQFF.

A few counts support this clonotype. The chain has TRBV6-5 and TRBJ2-5; 7 nucleotides line up with TRBD1. The last part of the DNA fits TRBJ2-7 better; the J call may be wrong. Germline CDR1 is MNHEY and CDR2 is SVGAGI. The CDR3 is made up of 14 amino acids. Here the CDR3 DNA reads TGTGCCAGCAGGAGGGACAGCGGAATTTACGAGCAGTACTTC. Its translation: CASRRDSGIYEQYF.

The genes are TRBV20-1 and TRBJ1-1; D gene unclear. V was shortened by 3 bases and J by 5 bases, with 16 bases between the two germline ends. The CDR3 has 14 residues. Germline V gene lookup returns CDR1 DFQATT and CDR2 SNEGSKA (reference sequence). This CDR3 reads CSARTGVGETEAFF. CDR3 sequence (DNA): TGCAGTGCTAGGACCGGGGTTGGCGAAACTGAAGCTTTCTTT.

The CDR3 is CASTGEGLTLTNEQFF. For the CDR3, the DNA is TGTGCCAGCACCGGAGAAGGGCTTACCCTAACGAATGAGCAGTTCTTC. This sequence joins TRBV2 and TRBJ2-1, with D uncertain. CDR1 and CDR2 from the germline V gene are SNHLY and FYNNEI. The CDR3 covers 16 residues. Trimming removed 7 bases from V and 7 bases from J, with 23 bases in between.

This clonotype was detected ten times or more. The gene calls are TRBV6-1 and TRBJ2-1; D is undetermined. The CDR3 length is 12 residues. Per germline, CDR1 MNHNS and CDR2 SASEGT. The germline V and J ends were trimmed by 2 bases and 3 bases, with 2 bases remaining between them. CDR3 protein: CASSESYNEQFF. The CDR3 DNA is TGTGCCAGCAGTGAAAGCTACAATGAGCAGTTCTTC.

The V gene is TRBV6-2 or TRBV6-3, the J gene TRBJ2-3, with D uncertain. The CDR3 has 14 residues. The germline gives CDR1 MNHEY, CDR2 SVGEGT. The germline V and J ends were trimmed by 3 bases and 6 bases, with 13 bases remaining between them. As DNA, the CDR3 is TGTGCCAGCAGTTATTCGGATGGGTGGGATACGCAGTATTTT. Translating gives CASSYSDGWDTQYF.

This clonotype showed up just a few times. The chain recombines TRBV20-1 with TRBJ2-1, with D perhaps TRBD2 (5 bases). V was cut by 0 bases and J by 7 bases, with 13 bases left in between. CDR1 is DFQATT and CDR2 is SNEGSKA in the germline V gene (reference sequence). The CDR3 has 14 amino acids. The CDR3 loop reads CSARDLASWNEQFF. CDR3 in DNA: TGCAGTGCTAGAGATCTGGCTAGCTGGAATGAGCAGTTCTTC.

This clonotype was seen a few times. CDR3 region: CASSSAGLGITDTQYF. The CDR3 DNA follows: TGCGCCAGCAGCTCGGCGGGTCTGGGCATCACAGATACGCAGTATTTT. The chain employs TRBV5-1 and TRBJ2-3, with D perhaps matching TRBD2 (5 bases). V lost 3 bases to trimming and J lost 2 bases, with 16 bases between them. The germline V gene encodes CDR1 SGHRS and CDR2 YFSETQ. There are 16 residues in the CDR3. Full variable domain (missing parts from reference TRBV5-1 and TRBJ2-3): KAGVTQTPRYLIKTRGQQVTLSCSPISGHRSVSWYQQTPGQGLQFLFEYFSETQRNKGNFPGRFSGRQFSNSRSEMNVSTLELGDSALYLCASSSAGLGITDTQYFGPGTRLTVL.

As concerns this clonotype: A much larger clone is a single base away; this may be a read error. The chain combines TRBV4-3 with TRBJ1-5; D not certain. The CDR3 is 15 residues long. CDR1 LGHNA and CDR2 YSLEER come from the germline V gene. CDR3: CANSQDLHRNQPQHF. The DNA of the CDR3 is TGCGCCAACAGCCAAGACTTGCACAGAAATCAGCCCCAGCATTTT.

This clonotype was recorded a few times. This chain joins TRBV27 and TRBJ2-5; no clear D gene. The CDR3 consists of 13 residues. Germline CDR1 reads MNHEY; CDR2 reads SMNVEV (reference sequence). V was pared by 4 bases and J by 11 bases, with 17 bases between. The CDR3 DNA is TGTGCCAGCAGTTACCGGCGGAACAATGAGCAGTACTTC. It encodes CASSYRRNNEQYF.

The chain links TRBV20-1 to TRBJ2-3, with 12 bases identical to TRBD1. The germline gives CDR1 DFQATT, CDR2 SNEGSKA (reference sequence). The trim removed 0 bases at V and 6 bases at J, leaving 7 bases unmatched. The CDR3 spans 16 residues. The CDR3 region is CSARDGGQGAGDTQYF. As DNA, the CDR3 is TGCAGTGCTAGAGATGGGGGACAGGGGGCAGGGGATACGCAGTATTTT.

The chain couples TRBV15 to TRBJ2-1; D possibly corresponds to TRBD2 (6 bases). The CDR3 covers 14 residues. Germline assignment: CDR1 LNHNV and CDR2 YYDKDF (reference sequence). Trimming left V 1 base short and J 5 bases short, with 9 bases between. The CDR3 DNA follows: TGTGCCACCAGCAGAGCCTCGGGAGACAATGAGCAGTTCTTC. It is translated as CATSRASGDNEQFF. Together with reference TRBV15 and TRBJ2-1, the CDR3 gives the full variable domain: DAMVIQNPRYQVTQFGKPVTLSCSQTLNHNVMYWYQQKSSQAPKLLFHYYDKDFNNEADTPDNFQSRRPNTSFCFLDIRSPGLGDTAMYLCATSRASGDNEQFFGPGTRLTVL.

This clonotype was observed a few times. The chain employs TRBV5-4 and TRBJ1-5; no firm D call. Germline V gene lookup returns CDR1 SGHNT and CDR2 YYREEE (reference sequence). Trimming left V 0 bases short and J 4 bases short, with 14 bases between. The CDR3 spans 16 residues. The CDR3 sequence: CASSLDGRLPNQPQHF. The DNA of the CDR3 is TGTGCCAGCAGCTTGGATGGCCGTCTGCCTAATCAGCCCCAGCATTTT.

The gene calls are TRBV5-1 and TRBJ2-5; the D gene is possibly TRBD2 (6 bases). CDR3 length: 16 residues. From germline, CDR1 is SGHRS and CDR2 YFSETQ. V gave up 9 bases and J gave up 11 bases, with 32 bases separating them. The CDR3 sequence: CAITAPVASAGNEQYF. The CDR3 bases are TGCGCCATTACAGCACCAGTGGCTAGCGCGGGCAATGAGCAGTACTTC.

J is TRBJ1-2 and V is TRBV20-1; possible D gene TRBD1, 5 bases. The CDR3 has 14 amino acids. V lost 0 bases and J 6 bases, leaving 14 bases between the germline ends. CDR1 is DFQATT and CDR2 is SNEGSKA in the germline V gene (reference sequence). Here the CDR3 reads CSARDMRGADGYTF. CDR3 coding DNA: TGCAGTGCTAGAGATATGAGGGGCGCGGATGGCTACACCTTC.

The chain employs TRBV3-1 and TRBJ1-5; a possible D gene is TRBD1 (6 bases). Trimming stripped 3 bases from V and 1 base from J, with 10 bases between. Germline CDR1 is LGHDT and CDR2 is YNNKEL (reference sequence). This CDR3 spans 15 amino acids. CDR3 loop: CASSQTTGSNQPQHF. The CDR3 nucleotides are TGTGCCAGCAGCCAGACCACAGGGAGCAATCAGCCCCAGCATTTT.

In nucleotides, the CDR3 is TGTGCCAGCTCACGAAACCTTCCCGGGACAGCCAAAAACATTCAGTACTTC. It is translated as CASSRNLPGTAKNIQYF. The chain combines TRBV18 with TRBJ2-4; D tentatively fits TRBD1 or TRBD2 (5 bases each). CDR3 length equals 17 residues. Trimming pared 4 bases from V and 0 bases from J, leaving 16 bases between. Germline CDR1 KGHSH, CDR2 LQKENI.

The rearrangement uses TRBV5-1 and TRBJ2-7; a possible D gene is TRBD1 (5 bases). The germline V and J ends were trimmed by 5 bases and 1 base, with 34 bases remaining between them. Germline CDR1 SGHRS, CDR2 YFSETQ. The CDR3 is 21 residues long. The CDR3 sequence: CASSFSLTGALLTRGSYEQYF. CDR3 DNA sequence: TGCGCCAGCAGTTTTTCCCTCACAGGCGCCCTTTTAACGCGTGGATCCTACGAGCAGTACTTC. The full variable domain, rest sourced from reference TRBV5-1 and TRBJ2-7, is KAGVTQTPRYLIKTRGQQVTLSCSPISGHRSVSWYQQTPGQGLQFLFEYFSETQRNKGNFPGRFSGRQFSNSRSEMNVSTLELGDSALYLCASSFSLTGALLTRGSYEQYFGPGTRLTVT.

This clonotype appeared a few times. This chain uses TRBV20-1 with TRBJ1-5; the D gene is possibly TRBD1 (5 bases). This CDR3 has 13 residues. Looked up from germline, CDR1 is DFQATT and CDR2 is SNEGSKA (reference sequence). Trimming took off 3 bases at V and 3 bases at J, with 9 bases between the two ends. In DNA, the CDR3 is TGCAGTGCTAGGGGCAGGGTCAATCAGCCCCAGCATTTT. Its protein is CSARGRVNQPQHF.

This clonotype was detected a few times. The chain uses TRBV12-3 or TRBV12-4 and TRBJ2-7, with D hard to call. The CDR3 runs 12 residues. The ends were cut back, 4 bases at V and 10 bases at J, with 14 bases in the middle. CDR3 nucleotide sequence: TGTGCCAGCAGTTGGGTGGCGGACGCTCAGTACTTC. This codes for CASSWVADAQYF.

V is TRBV4-3 and J is TRBJ2-7; D may be TRBD2 (6 bases). The CDR3 consists of 13 residues. Germline assignment: CDR1 LGHNA and CDR2 YSLEER. The germline V and J ends were trimmed by 0 bases and 9 bases, with 12 bases remaining between them. CDR3 amino acids: CASSQDRDGGQYF. CDR3 DNA sequence: TGCGCCAGCAGCCAAGATCGGGACGGGGGGCAGTACTTC.

This clonotype was detected only a few times. The V call is TRBV10-3, the J call TRBJ1-1; the D is unclear. The germline V gene has CDR1 ENHRY and CDR2 SYGVKD. The germline V and J ends were trimmed by 4 bases and 6 bases, with 6 bases remaining between them. The CDR3 runs 11 residues. DNA of the CDR3: TGTGCCATCAGTGCGGCAGCTGAAGCTTTCTTT. It is translated as CAISAAAEAFF.

This clonotype was recorded a few times. The chain uses TRBV4-1 and TRBJ1-5; 7 positions agree with TRBD1. The germline gives CDR1 MGHRA, CDR2 YSYEKL. J was trimmed by 6 bases and V by 3 bases; bases with no gene match: 11. The CDR3 has 16 amino acids. The CDR3 loop is CASSHETGLGFQPQHF. For the CDR3, the DNA is TGCGCCAGCAGCCATGAGACAGGGTTGGGGTTTCAGCCCCAGCATTTT.

Points on this clonotype: One end of the junction is discordant with germline, which a read error may explain. This chain links TRBV5-1 with TRBJ2-3, with D tentatively TRBD2 (7 bases). The CDR3 covers 16 residues. Germline V CDR1 and CDR2: SGHRS, YFSETQ. As DNA, the CDR3 is TGCGCCAGCAGCTTGGCCACTAGCGAGGGGGGTGATACGCGGTATTTT. Protein: CASSLATSEGGDTRYF.

This clonotype was detected only a few times. The chain joins TRBV5-1 to TRBJ2-3, with 8 bases that match TRBD2. Germline V gene lookup returns CDR1 SGHRS and CDR2 YFSETQ. This CDR3 has 15 residues. Unmatched junction bases numbered 7, after V lost 0 bases and J lost 7 bases. This CDR3 reads CASSLDPGGPNTQYF. The CDR3, as DNA: TGCGCCAGCAGCTTGGACCCGGGGGGGCCAAATACGCAGTATTTT.

As for this clonotype: Relative to the germline gene, one junction end is altered; a read error may explain this. The J gene is TRBJ2-7, the V gene TRBV10-3; 8 nucleotides match TRBD1. Germline CDR1 reads ENHRY; CDR2 reads SYGVKD. This CDR3 spans 15 amino acids. This chain's CDR3 is CAITPGGQGLQEQYF. The CDR3 nucleotides read TGTGCCATCACCCCAGGAGGACAGGGCCTGCAAGAGCAGTACTTT.

This clonotype was seen more than once but under ten times. The CDR3, as DNA: TGTGCCACCAGTGATTCGGGGGGCGATCCAGATACGCAGTATTTT. Encoded protein: CATSDSGGDPDTQYF. The V gene is TRBV24-1, the J gene TRBJ2-3; TRBD2 might be the D (7 bases). Germline V CDR1 and CDR2: KGHDR, SFDVKD. The CDR3 extends over 15 amino acids. Deletions cut 2 bases from V and 4 bases from J, with 12 bases between.

Only a few counts were recorded for this clonotype. The chain recombines TRBV29-1 with TRBJ1-1; no reliable D call. CDR1 SQVTM and CDR2 ANQGSEA come from the germline V gene. The CDR3 is made up of 11 amino acids. The ends were cut back, 5 bases at V and 1 base at J, with 5 bases in the middle. The CDR3 protein is CSVFRNTEAFF. CDR3 sequence (DNA): TGCAGCGTTTTCAGGAACACTGAAGCTTTCTTT.

The chain employs TRBV6-6 and TRBJ1-5; 9 positions agree with TRBD1. The trim removed 7 bases at V and 6 bases at J, leaving 7 bases unmatched. There are 14 residues in the CDR3. CDR1 and CDR2 from the germline V gene are MNHNY and SVGAGI (reference sequence). CDR3 in DNA: TGTGCCAGCACCCCGGGACAGGGCAGTCAGCCCCAGCATTTT. As protein: CASTPGQGSQPQHF.